This T cell receptor beta chain was identified during a study of blood T cell repertoires in COVID-19. Study overall: The samples span acute and convalescent COVID-19 from the United States, Italy and Spain. The cDNA or gDNA used as material had been derived from T cells, B-cell-depleted T cells, or PBMCs.

Germline V gives CDR1 MDHEN, CDR2 SYDVKM. This CDR3 comprises 15 residues. Cohort 3 donors were reported recovered after two negative PCRs, clearance, or symptom resolution. This clone turned up a few times. The junction departs from the called germline gene at one end, perhaps through a read error. Other DNA sequences in the sample encode the same CDR3. Only in-frame clones appear in the TCRdb table, and some are missing; sequencing was by immunoSEQ multiplex PCR. The table has under 350,000 clones, around 86% seen once; the top ten hold about 4.1%. The genes are TRBV28 and TRBJ2-1, with 10 bases identical to TRBD2. The TCR sequence derives from a man aged 25 to 40 who had recovered from COVID-19. The specimen sequenced was PBMCs or T cells enriched from blood (not recorded which). Here the CDR3 DNA reads TGTGCCAGCAGTCTATGGACTAGCGGTGACAATGAGCAGTTCTTC. Translating it yields CASSLWTSGDNEQFF.